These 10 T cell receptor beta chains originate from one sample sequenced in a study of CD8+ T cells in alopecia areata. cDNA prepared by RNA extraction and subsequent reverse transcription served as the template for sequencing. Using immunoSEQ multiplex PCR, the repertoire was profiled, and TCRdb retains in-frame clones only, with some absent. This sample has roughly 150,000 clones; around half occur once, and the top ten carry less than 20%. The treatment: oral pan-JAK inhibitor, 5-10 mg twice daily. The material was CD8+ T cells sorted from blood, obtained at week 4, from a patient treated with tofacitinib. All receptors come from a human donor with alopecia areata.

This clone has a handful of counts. CDR3 protein: CASSQTDGNEKLFF. In DNA form, the CDR3 reads TGTGCCAGCAGCCAAACGGACGGTAATGAAAAACTGTTTTTT. The V gene is TRBV4-2, the J gene TRBJ1-4, with D unclear. V dropped 2 bases and J dropped 4 bases, with 8 bases sitting between them. Germline values: CDR1 LGHNA, CDR2 YNFKEQ. CDR3 length: 14 amino acids.

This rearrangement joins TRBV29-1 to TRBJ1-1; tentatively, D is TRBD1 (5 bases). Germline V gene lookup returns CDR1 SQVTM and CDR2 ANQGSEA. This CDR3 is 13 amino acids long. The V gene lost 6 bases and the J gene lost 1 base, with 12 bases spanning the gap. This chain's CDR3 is CSVARARNTEAFF. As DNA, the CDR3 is TGCAGCGTGGCCAGGGCCAGGAACACTGAAGCTTTCTTT.

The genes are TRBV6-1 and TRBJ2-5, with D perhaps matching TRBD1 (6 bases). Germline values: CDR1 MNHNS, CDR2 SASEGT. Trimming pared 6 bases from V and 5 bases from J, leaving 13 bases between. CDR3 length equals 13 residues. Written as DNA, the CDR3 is TGTGCCAGCAGCCTTAACAGGGACGAGACCCAGTACTTC. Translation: CASSLNRDETQYF.

The CDR3 sequence is CAISDGQGYNEQFF. DNA for the CDR3: TGTGCCATCAGTGATGGTCAAGGGTACAATGAGCAGTTCTTC. The chain employs TRBV10-3 and TRBJ2-1; D unresolved. V lost 3 bases and J lost 4, with 10 bases in between. The CDR3 has 14 amino acids. Germline V gives CDR1 ENHRY, CDR2 SYGVKD.

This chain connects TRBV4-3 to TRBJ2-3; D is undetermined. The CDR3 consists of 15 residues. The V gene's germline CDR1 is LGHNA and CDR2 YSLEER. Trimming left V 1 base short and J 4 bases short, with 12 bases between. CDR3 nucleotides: TGCGCCAGCAGCCAAGCGTGGTCGCGGTCAGATACGCAGTATTTT. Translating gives CASSQAWSRSDTQYF.

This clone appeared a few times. CDR3 sequence: CACSGTGGTGELFF. CDR3 coding DNA: TGTGCCTGTTCGGGGACAGGGGGCACCGGGGAGCTGTTTTTT. The genes are TRBV30 and TRBJ2-2, with 11 nucleotides matching TRBD1. Germline assignment: CDR1 GTSNPN and CDR2 SVGIG (reference sequence). V trimming: 6 bases; J trimming: 4 bases; junction bases outside the gene matches: 4. The length of the CDR3 is 14 residues.

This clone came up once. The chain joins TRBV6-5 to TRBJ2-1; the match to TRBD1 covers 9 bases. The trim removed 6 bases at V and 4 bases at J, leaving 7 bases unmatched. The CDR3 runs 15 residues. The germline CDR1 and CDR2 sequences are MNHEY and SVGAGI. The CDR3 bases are TGTGCCAGCAGCAACCGGGACAGGGTTTACAATGAGCAGTTCTTC. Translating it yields CASSNRDRVYNEQFF.

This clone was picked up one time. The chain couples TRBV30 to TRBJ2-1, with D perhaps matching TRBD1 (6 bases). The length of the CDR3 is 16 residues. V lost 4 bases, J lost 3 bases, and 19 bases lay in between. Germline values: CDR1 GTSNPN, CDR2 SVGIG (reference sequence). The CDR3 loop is CAWNAADREIYNEQFF. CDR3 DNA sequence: TGTGCCTGGAACGCGGCGGACAGAGAAATCTACAATGAGCAGTTCTTC.

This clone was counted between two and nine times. This CDR3 reads CASSTYEQYF. In nucleotides, the CDR3 is TGTGCCAGCAGTACCTACGAGCAGTACTTC. The V gene is TRBV2, the J gene TRBJ2-7; D not resolved. Germline V gene lookup returns CDR1 SNHLY and CDR2 FYNNEI. Trimming removed 5 bases from V and 2 bases from J, with 1 base in between. This CDR3 contains 10 residues.

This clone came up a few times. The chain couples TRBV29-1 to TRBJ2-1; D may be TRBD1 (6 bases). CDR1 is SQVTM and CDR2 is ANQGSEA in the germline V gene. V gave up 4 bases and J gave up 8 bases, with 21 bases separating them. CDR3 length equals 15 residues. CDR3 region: CSVVGDTSGSDEQFF. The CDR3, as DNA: TGCAGCGTTGTAGGGGACACATCGGGCTCCGATGAGCAGTTCTTC.